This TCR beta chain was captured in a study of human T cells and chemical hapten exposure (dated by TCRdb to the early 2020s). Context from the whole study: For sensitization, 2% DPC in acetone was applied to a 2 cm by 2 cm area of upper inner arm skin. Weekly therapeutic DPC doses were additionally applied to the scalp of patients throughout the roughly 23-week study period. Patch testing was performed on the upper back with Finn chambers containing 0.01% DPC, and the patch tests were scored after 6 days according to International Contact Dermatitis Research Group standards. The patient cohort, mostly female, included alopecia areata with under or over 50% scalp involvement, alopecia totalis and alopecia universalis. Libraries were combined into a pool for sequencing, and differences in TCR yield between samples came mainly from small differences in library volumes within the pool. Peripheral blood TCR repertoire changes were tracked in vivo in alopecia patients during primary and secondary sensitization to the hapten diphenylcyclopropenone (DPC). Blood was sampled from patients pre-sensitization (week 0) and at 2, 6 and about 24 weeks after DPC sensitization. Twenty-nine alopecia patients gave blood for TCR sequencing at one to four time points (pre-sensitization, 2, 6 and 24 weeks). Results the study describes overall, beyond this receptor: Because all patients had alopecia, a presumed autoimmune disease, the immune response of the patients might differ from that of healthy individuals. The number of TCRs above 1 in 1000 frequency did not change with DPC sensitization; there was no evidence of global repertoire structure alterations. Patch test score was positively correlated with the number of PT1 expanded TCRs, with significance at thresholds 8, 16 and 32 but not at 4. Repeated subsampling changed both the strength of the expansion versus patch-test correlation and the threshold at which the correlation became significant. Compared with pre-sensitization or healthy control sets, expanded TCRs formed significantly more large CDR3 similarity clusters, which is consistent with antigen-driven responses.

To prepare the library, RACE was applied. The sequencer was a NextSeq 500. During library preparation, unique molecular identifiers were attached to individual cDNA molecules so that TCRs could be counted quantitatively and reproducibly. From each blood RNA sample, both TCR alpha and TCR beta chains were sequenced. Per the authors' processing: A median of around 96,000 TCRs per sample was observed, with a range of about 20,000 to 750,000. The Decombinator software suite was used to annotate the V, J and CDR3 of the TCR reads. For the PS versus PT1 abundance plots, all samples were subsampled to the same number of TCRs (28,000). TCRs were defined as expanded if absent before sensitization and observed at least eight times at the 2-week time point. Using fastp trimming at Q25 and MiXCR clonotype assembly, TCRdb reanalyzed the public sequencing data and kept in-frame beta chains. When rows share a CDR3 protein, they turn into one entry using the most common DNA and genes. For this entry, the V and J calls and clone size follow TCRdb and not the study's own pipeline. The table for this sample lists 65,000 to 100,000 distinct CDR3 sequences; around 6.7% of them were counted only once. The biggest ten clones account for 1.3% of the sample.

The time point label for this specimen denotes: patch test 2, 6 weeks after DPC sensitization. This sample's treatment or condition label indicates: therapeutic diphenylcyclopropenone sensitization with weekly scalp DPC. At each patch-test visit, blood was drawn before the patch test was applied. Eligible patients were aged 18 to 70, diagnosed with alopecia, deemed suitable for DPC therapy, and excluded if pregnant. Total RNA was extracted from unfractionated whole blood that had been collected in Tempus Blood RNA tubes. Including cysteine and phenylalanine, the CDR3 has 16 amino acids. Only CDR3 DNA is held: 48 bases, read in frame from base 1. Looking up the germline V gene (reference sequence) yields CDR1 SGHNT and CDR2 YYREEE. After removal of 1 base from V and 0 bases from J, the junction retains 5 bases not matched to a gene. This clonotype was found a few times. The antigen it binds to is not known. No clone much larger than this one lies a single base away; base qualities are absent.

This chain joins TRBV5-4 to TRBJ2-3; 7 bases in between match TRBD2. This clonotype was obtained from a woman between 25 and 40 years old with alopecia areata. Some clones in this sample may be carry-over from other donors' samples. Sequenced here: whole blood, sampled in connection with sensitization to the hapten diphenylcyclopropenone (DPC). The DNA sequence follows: TGTGCCAGCAGCTTGTTCCCGGGGGGTAGCACAGATACGCAGTATTTT. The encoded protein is CASSLFPGGSTDTQYF.